This TCR beta chain stems from a study of blood T cell repertoires in COVID-19. Whole-study context: The samples span acute and convalescent COVID-19 from the United States, Italy and Spain. PBMCs, B-cell-depleted T cells, or T cells provided the cDNA or gDNA that made up the material.

Original processing notes: The authors estimated nucleated cell counts from reference gene primer amplification. TCRdb's copy holds only in-frame clones and misses some; the assay was immunoSEQ multiplex PCR. V, J and clone size are taken as reported in that table, and D and trimming were inferred from the DNA itself. The sample lists a few hundred thousand clones; about 90% were seen once. V gave up 7 bases and J gave up 6 bases; unmatched junction bases: 11. The germline gives CDR1 SEHNR, CDR2 FQNEAQ (reference sequence). This CDR3 contains 14 residues. Specimen: peripheral blood. The V gene is TRBV7-9, the J gene TRBJ1-2; 7 positions agree with TRBD1. The sequence was collected from a middle-aged man with active or convalescent COVID-19. The CDR3 sequence: CASTYWDRTHGYTF. In nucleotides, the CDR3 is TGTGCCAGCACCTACTGGGACAGAACCCATGGCTACACCTTC.